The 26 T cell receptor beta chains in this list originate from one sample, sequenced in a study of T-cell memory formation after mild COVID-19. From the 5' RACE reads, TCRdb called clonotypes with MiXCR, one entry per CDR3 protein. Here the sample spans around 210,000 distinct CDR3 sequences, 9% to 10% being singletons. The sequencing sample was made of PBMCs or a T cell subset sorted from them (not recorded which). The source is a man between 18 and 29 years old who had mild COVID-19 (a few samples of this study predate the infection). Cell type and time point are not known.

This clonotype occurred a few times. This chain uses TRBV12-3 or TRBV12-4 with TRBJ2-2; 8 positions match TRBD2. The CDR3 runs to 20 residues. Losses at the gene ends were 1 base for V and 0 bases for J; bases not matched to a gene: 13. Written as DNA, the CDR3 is TGTGCCAGCAGTTTAGAGTATGGGGGGACTAGGGAAGCGAACACCGGGGAGCTGTTTTTT. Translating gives CASSLEYGGTREANTGELFF.

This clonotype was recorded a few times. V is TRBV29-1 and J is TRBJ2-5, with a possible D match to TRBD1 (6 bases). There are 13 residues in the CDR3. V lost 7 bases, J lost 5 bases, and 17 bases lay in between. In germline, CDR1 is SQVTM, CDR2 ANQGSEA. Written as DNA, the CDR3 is TGCAGCGGTACAGGGCCCTTACACGAGACCCAGTACTTC. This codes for CSGTGPLHETQYF.

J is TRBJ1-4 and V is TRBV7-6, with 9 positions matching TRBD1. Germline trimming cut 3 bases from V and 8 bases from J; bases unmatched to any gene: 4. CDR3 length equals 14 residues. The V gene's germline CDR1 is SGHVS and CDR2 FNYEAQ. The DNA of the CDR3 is TGTGCCAGCAGCTTGGGACAGGGAAAGGAAAAACTGTTTTTT. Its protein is CASSLGQGKEKLFF.

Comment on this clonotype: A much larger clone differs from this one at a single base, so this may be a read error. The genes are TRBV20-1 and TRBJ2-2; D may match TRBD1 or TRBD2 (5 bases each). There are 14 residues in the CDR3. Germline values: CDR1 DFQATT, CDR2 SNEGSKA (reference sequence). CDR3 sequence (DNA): TGCAGTGCTTGGGGCCACCAGAACACCGGGGAGCTGATTTTT. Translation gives CSAWGHQNTGELIF.

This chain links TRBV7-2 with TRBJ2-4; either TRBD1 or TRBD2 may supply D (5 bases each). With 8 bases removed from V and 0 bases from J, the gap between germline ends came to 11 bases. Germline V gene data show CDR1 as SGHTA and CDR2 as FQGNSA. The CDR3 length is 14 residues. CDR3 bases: TGTGCCAGCGGGTTGAGGGGAGCCAAAAACATTCAGTACTTC. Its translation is CASGLRGAKNIQYF.

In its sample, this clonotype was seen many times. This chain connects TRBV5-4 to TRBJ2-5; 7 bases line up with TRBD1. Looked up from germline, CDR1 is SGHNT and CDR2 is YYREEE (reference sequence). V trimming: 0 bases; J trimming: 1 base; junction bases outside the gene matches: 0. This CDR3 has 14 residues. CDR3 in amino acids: CASSLGDSQETQYF. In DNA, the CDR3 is TGTGCCAGCAGCTTGGGGGACAGCCAAGAGACCCAGTACTTC.

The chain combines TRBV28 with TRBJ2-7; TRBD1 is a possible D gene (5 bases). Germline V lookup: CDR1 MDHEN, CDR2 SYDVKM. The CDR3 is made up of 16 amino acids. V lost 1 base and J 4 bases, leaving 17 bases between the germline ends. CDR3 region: CASSLFPGQGRYEQYV. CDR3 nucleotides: TGTGCCAGCAGTTTATTCCCTGGGCAGGGAAGATACGAGCAGTACGTC.

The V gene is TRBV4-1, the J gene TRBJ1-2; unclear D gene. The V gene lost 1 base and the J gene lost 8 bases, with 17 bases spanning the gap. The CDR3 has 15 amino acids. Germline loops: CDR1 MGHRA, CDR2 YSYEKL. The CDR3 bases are TGCGCCAGCAGCCAAGGATCCGTAGTTCTCTTGGGCTACACCTTC. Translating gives CASSQGSVVLLGYTF.

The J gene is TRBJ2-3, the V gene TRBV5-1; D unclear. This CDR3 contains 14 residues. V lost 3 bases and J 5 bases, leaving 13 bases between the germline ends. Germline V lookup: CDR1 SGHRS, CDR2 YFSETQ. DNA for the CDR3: TGCGCCAGCAGCTGGATGGGTACGCAAGATACGCAGTATTTT. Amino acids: CASSWMGTQDTQYF.

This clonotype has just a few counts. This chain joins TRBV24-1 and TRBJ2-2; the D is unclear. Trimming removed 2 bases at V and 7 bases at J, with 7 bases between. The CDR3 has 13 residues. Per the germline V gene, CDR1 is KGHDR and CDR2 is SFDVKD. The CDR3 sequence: CATSDSNFGELFF. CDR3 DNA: TGTGCCACCAGTGATTCTAACTTCGGGGAGCTGTTTTTT.

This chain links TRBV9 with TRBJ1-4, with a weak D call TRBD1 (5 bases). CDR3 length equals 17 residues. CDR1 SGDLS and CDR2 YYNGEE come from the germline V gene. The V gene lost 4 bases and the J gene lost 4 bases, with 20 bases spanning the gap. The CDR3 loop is CASSRGERGPGNEKLFF. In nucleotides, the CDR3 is TGTGCCAGCAGCCGGGGCGAACGGGGCCCTGGTAATGAAAAACTGTTTTTT.

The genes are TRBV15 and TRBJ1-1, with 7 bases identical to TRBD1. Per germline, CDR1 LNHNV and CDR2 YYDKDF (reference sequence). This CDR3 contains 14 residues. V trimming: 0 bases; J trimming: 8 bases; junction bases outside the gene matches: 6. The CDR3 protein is CATSREWAGGEAFF. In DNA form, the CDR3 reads TGTGCCACCAGCAGAGAGTGGGCAGGGGGGGAAGCTTTCTTT.

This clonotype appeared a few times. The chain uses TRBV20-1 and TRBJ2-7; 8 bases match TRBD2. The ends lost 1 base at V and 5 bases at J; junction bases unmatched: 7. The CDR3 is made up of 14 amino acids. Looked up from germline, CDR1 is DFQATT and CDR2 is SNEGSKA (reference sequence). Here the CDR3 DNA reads TGCAGTGCTAGAGCCGTACTACTAGCGGACGAGCAGTACTTC. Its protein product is CSARAVLLADEQYF.

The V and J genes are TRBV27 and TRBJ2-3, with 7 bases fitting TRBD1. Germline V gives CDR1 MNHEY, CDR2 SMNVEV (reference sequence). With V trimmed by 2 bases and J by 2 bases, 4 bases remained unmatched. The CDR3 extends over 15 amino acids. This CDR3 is CASSLKGALTDTQYF. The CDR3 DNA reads TGTGCCAGCAGTTTAAAGGGGGCCCTCACAGATACGCAGTATTTT.

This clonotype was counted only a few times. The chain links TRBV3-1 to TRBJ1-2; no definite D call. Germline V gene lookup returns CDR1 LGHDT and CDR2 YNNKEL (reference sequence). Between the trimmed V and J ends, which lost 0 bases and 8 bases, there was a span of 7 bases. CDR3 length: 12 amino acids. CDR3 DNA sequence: TGTGCCAGCAGCCAAGATCAACGGGGCTACACCTTC. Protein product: CASSQDQRGYTF.

For the CDR3, the DNA is TGCAGTTTGGCGGGGGGGGGCACAGATACGCAGTATTTT. Its protein is CSLAGGGTDTQYF. The chain employs TRBV20-1 and TRBJ2-3, with TRBD2 matching over 9 bases. CDR1 and CDR2 (germline): DFQATT, SNEGSKA (reference sequence). CDR3 length: 13 residues. With 8 bases clipped from V and 1 base from J, the junction kept 4 bases outside the gene matches.

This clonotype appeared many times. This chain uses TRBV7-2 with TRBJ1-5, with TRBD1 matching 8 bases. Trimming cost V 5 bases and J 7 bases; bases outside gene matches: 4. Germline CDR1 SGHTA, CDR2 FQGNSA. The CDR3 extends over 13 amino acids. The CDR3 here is CASSQGADQPQHF. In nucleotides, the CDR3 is TGTGCCAGCAGCCAGGGGGCTGACCAGCCCCAGCATTTT.

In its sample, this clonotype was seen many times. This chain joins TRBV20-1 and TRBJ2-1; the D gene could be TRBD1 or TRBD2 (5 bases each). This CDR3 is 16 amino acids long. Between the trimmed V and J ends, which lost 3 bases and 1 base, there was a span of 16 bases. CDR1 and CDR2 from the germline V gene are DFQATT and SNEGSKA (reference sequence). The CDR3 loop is CSARDPGTISYNEQFF. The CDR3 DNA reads TGCAGTGCTAGGGACCCCGGGACCATATCCTACAATGAGCAGTTCTTC.

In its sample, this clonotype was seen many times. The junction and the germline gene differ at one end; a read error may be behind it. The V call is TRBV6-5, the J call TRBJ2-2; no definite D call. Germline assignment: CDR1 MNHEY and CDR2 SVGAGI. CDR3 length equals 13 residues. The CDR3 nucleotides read TGTGCCAGCAGTTACCCCCCCACCCGGGAGCTGTTTTTT. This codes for CASSYPPTRELFF.

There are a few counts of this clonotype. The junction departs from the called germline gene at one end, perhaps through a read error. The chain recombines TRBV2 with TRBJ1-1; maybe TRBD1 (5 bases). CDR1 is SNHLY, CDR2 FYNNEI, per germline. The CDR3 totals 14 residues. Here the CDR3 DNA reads TGTGCCAGCCGTGAGGACGGACACAGCACTGAAGCTTTCTTT. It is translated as CASREDGHSTEAFF.

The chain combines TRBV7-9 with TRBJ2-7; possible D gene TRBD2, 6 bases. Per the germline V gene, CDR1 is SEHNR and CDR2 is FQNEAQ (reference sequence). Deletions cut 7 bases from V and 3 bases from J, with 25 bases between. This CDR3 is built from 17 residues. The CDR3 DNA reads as TGTGCCAGCACCTCCTCACGCGCCGGCAACGGGGGCTACGAGCAGTACTTC. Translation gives CASTSSRAGNGGYEQYF.

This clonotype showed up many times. The CDR3 loop reads CASSTTTGGNEQFF. CDR3 in DNA: TGTGCCAGCAGCACAACGACAGGGGGCAATGAGCAGTTCTTC. The chain combines TRBV7-2 with TRBJ2-1, with 9 bases identical to TRBD1. The CDR3 extends over 14 amino acids. Germline lookup yields CDR1 SGHTA and CDR2 FQGNSA. The junction had 5 bases not matched to a gene; V was cut back by 5 bases and J by 6 bases.

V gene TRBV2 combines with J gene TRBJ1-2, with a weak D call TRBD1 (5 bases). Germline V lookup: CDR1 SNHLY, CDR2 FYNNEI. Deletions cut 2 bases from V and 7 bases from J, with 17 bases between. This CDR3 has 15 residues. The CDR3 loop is CASSEYPAPGSGYTF. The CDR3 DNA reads TGTGCCAGCAGTGAATATCCAGCTCCAGGGAGTGGCTACACCTTC.

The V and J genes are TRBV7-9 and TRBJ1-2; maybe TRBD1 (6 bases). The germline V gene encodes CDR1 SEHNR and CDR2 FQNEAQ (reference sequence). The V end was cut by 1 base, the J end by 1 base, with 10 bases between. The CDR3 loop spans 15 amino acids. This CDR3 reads CASSLGTGSNYGYTF. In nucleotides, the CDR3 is TGTGCCAGCAGCTTAGGTACAGGGAGTAACTATGGCTACACCTTC.

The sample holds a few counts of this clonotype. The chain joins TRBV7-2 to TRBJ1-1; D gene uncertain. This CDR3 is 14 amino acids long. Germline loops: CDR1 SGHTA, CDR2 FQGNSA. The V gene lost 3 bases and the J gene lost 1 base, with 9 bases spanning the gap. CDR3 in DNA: TGTGCCAGCAGCTTCGATTACCAGAACACTGAAGCTTTCTTT. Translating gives CASSFDYQNTEAFF.

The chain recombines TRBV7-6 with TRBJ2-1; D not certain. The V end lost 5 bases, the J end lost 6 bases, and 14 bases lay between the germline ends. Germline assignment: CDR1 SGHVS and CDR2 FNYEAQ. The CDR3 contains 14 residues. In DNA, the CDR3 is TGTGCCAGCAGCCCAAGGCTAACGGGCAATGAGCAGTTCTTC. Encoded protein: CASSPRLTGNEQFF.